This T cell receptor (beta chain) was obtained from a study of cytomegalovirus exposure and HLA in healthy donors. Study-level results: Most TCRs appeared rarely, but some public TCRs recurred in many donors. Later analysis identified some 16,000 TCR beta sequences associated with HLA alleles, using a false discovery rate threshold of 0.05.

It was with 60 Vbeta and 13 Jbeta primers that the PCR ran. The assay was immunoSEQ multiplex PCR, and TCRdb's table has in-frame clones only and misses some. This table holds 150,000 to 200,000 clones, roughly 80% found once. Regarding this clone: No antigen is known for it.

The junction had 8 bases not matched to a gene; V was cut back by 2 bases and J by 4 bases. The CDR3 is 17 residues long. Per the germline V gene, CDR1 is KGHSH and CDR2 is LQKENI. The J gene is TRBJ2-3, the V gene TRBV18, with TRBD2 identical over 11 bases. Sequencing used PBMCs. The source of this sequence is a male donor in good health and CMV-seropositive. The CDR3: CASSPTLAGGQSDTQYF. CDR3 nucleotides: TGTGCCAGCTCACCAACTCTAGCGGGAGGACAGTCAGATACGCAGTATTTT.